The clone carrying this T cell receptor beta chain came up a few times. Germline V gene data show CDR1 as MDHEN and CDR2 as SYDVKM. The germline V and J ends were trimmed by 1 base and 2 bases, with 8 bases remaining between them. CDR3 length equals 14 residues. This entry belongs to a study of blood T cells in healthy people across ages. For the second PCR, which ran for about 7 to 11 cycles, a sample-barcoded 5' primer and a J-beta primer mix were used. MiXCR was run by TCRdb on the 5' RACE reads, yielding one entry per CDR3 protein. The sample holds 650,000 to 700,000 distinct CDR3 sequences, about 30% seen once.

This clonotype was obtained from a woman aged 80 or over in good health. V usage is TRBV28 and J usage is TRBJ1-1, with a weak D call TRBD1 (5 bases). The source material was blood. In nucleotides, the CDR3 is TGTGCCAGCAGTTTATTAAGGGGAAACACTGAAGCTTTCTTT. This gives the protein CASSLLRGNTEAFF.